The TCR beta chain described here comes from a study of PD-1 blockade in mismatch repair-deficient tumors. The TCR-sequenced patients were three responders to pembrolizumab. Germline CDR1 and CDR2: SQVTM and ANQGSEA. Trimming stripped 6 bases from V and 0 bases from J, with 12 bases between. CDR3 size: 15 residues. Produced via immunoSEQ multiplex PCR; TCRdb's table is partial and in-frame only. Of around 25,000 clones detected, 65% to 85% appear once; the ten largest clones hold around 21%. Sequencing used peripheral blood, obtained 12 weeks after starting pembrolizumab. This TCR was sampled from an adult with mismatch repair-deficient cancer. The chain uses TRBV29-1 and TRBJ2-6, with no clear D. This chain's CDR3 is CSVLPYGSGANVLTF. In DNA, the CDR3 is TGCAGCGTCCTACCGTACGGCTCTGGGGCCAACGTCCTGACTTTC.